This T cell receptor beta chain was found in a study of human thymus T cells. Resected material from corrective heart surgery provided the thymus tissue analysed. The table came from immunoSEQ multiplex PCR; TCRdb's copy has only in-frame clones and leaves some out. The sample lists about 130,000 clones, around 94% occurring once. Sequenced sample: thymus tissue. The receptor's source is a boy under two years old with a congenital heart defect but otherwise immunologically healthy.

CDR3 residues: CASNCRGQDGYTF. CDR3 in DNA: TGTGCCAGTAATTGCAGGGGGCAGGATGGCTACACCTTC. The rearrangement joins TRBV19 to TRBJ1-2, with TRBD1 matching 8 bases. V lost 7 bases to trimming and J lost 6 bases; unmatched junction nucleotides: 7. This CDR3 region has 13 residues. Germline CDR1 reads LNHDA; CDR2 reads SQIVND (reference sequence).